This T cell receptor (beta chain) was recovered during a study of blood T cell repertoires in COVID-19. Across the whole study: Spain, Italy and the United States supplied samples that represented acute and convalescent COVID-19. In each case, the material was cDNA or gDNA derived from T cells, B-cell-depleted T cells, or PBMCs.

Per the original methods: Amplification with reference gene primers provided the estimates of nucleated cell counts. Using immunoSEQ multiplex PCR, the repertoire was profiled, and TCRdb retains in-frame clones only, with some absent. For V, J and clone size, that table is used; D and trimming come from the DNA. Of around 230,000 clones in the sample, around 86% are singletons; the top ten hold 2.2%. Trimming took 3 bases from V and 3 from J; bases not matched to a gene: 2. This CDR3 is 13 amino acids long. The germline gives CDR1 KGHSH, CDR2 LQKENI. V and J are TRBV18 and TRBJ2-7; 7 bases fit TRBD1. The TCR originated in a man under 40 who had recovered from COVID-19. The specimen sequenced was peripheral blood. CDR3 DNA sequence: TGTGCCAGCTCACCGAACAGGGGCTACGAGCAGTACTTC. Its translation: CASSPNRGYEQYF.